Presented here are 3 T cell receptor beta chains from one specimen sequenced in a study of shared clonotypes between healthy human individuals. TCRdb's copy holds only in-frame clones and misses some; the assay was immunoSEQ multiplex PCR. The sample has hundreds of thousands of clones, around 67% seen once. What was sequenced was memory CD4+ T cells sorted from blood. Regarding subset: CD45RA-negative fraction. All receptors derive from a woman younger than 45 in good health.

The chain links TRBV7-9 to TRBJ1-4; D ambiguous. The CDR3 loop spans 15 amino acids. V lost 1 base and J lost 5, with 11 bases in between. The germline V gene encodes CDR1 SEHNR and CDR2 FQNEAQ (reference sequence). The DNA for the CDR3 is TGTGCCAGCAGCTTAGGCTTCCGACAAAATGAAAAACTGTTTTTT. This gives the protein CASSLGFRQNEKLFF.

The CDR3 DNA sequence: TGCAGCGCCCTAAAAGCCCAGGGTACTCACGAGCAGTACTTC. Translated: CSALKAQGTHEQYF. The chain employs TRBV29-1 and TRBJ2-7; weak D call: TRBD1 (5 bases). The CDR3 length is 14 residues. Trimming stripped 7 bases from V and 5 bases from J, with 21 bases between. Looked up from germline, CDR1 is SQVTM and CDR2 is ANQGSEA.

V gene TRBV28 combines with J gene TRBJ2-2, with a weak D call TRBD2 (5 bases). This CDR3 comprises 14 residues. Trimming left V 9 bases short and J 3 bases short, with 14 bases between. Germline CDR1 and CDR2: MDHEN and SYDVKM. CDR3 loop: CASVRGLDTGELFF. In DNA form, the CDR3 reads TGTGCCAGTGTACGAGGGCTCGACACCGGGGAGCTGTTTTTT.